These 30 T cell receptor beta chains were all obtained from the same sample, sequenced in a study of blood T cell repertoires in COVID-19. This table comes from immunoSEQ multiplex PCR, and its TCRdb copy is limited to in-frame clones, with some not included. The sample includes about 82,000 clones, 65% to 90% seen only once; the top ten take roughly 40%. Sequencing was carried out using peripheral blood. All receptors come from a man older than 75 with acute or convalescent COVID-19.

The rearrangement uses TRBV7-2 and TRBJ2-7; the match to TRBD2 covers 11 bases. The CDR3 sequence is 15 residues long. Germline trimming cut 6 bases from V and 5 bases from J; bases unmatched to any gene: 9. Germline V gives CDR1 SGHTA, CDR2 FQGNSA. The CDR3 sequence: CASRRTSGLIDEQYF. The CDR3 DNA follows: TGTGCCAGCAGACGGACTAGCGGGTTGATCGACGAGCAGTACTTC.

The rearrangement uses TRBV5-6 and TRBJ1-5; D unclear. CDR3 length: 14 residues. V was trimmed by 2 bases and J by 3 bases, leaving 9 bases between them. The germline V gene encodes CDR1 SGHDT and CDR2 YYEEEE. The CDR3 is CASSFQAPNQPQHF. The CDR3 region has the DNA TGTGCCAGCAGCTTCCAGGCCCCCAATCAGCCCCAGCATTTT.

The chain has TRBV4-1 and TRBJ1-2; the D gene is possibly TRBD1 (5 bases). This CDR3 is 15 amino acids long. The germline V and J ends were trimmed by 0 bases and 13 bases, with 21 bases remaining between them. The germline V gene has CDR1 MGHRA and CDR2 YSYEKL. The CDR3 nucleotides read TGCGCCAGCAGCCAAGACCCCACCGTGGCCAGGGATCGCACCTTC. Translating it yields CASSQDPTVARDRTF.

The chain couples TRBV4-1 to TRBJ1-5; D unresolved. Trimming took off 0 bases at V and 2 bases at J, with 8 bases between the two ends. Germline assignment: CDR1 MGHRA and CDR2 YSYEKL. The CDR3 has 15 amino acids. CDR3 sequence reads: CASSQDGSGNQPQHF. The CDR3 DNA sequence: TGCGCCAGCAGCCAAGACGGTAGTGGCAATCAGCCCCAGCATTTT.

The V gene is TRBV7-8, the J gene TRBJ1-2; no clear D. Germline V lookup: CDR1 SGHVS, CDR2 FQNEAQ. Between the trimmed V and J ends, which lost 1 base and 4 bases, there was a span of 13 bases. The CDR3 is 15 amino acids. For the CDR3, the DNA is TGTGCCAGCAGCTTAGAAGGTGCCCGGAGCTATGGCTACACCTTC. It is translated as CASSLEGARSYGYTF.

The CDR3, as DNA: TGTGCCAGCAGTTACTCGAGGACAGGGGAAAACATTCAGTACTTC. This translates into CASSYSRTGENIQYF. The rearrangement uses TRBV6-5 and TRBJ2-4; 9 bases map to TRBD1. V lost 0 bases, J lost 5 bases, and 2 bases stayed unmatched. CDR1 and CDR2 from the germline V gene are MNHEY and SVGAGI. This CDR3 spans 15 amino acids.

This clone showed up many times. This rearrangement joins TRBV29-1 to TRBJ2-2; 9 bases match TRBD1. CDR1 and CDR2 (germline): SQVTM, ANQGSEA. Trimming took 5 bases from V and 3 from J; bases not matched to a gene: 4. This CDR3 region has 14 residues. The CDR3: CSVSRTGDTGELFF. CDR3 bases: TGCAGCGTTTCAAGGACAGGGGACACCGGGGAGCTGTTTTTT.

The chain recombines TRBV18 with TRBJ2-2, with 10 bases lining up with TRBD1. V shed 0 bases, J shed 1 base, and the junction held 2 bases outside the gene matches. Germline values: CDR1 KGHSH, CDR2 LQKENI. This CDR3 spans 17 amino acids. CDR3 sequence (DNA): TGTGCCAGCTCACCACCGGGACAGGGGCTGAACACCGGGGAGCTGTTTTTT. It codes for CASSPPGQGLNTGELFF.

The chain links TRBV4-3 to TRBJ1-1, with D maybe TRBD1 (6 bases). V lost 2 bases and J lost 6, with 31 bases in between. Germline CDR1 reads LGHNA; CDR2 reads YSLEER. The CDR3 runs 20 residues. CDR3 coding DNA: TGCGCCAGCAGCCAACACCCACAGGGTGGTCATCTGAAGCTTTCTTCTGAAGCTTTCTTT. Translation: CASSQHPQGGHLKLSSEAFF.

This chain joins TRBV10-2 and TRBJ1-5, with D possibly matching TRBD1 (6 bases). The CDR3 runs to 13 residues. Germline V lookup: CDR1 WSHSY, CDR2 SAAADI. V lost 4 bases and J 7 bases, leaving 11 bases between the germline ends. The CDR3 DNA sequence: TGCGCCAGCAGTGCCTTACAGGGACAGCCCCAGCATTTT. Protein product: CASSALQGQPQHF.

The chain recombines TRBV28 with TRBJ1-2, with 8 nucleotides matching TRBD1. Germline CDR1 and CDR2: MDHEN and SYDVKM. Trimming took 10 bases from V and 7 from J; bases not matched to a gene: 14. The CDR3 sequence is 14 residues long. CDR3 amino acids: CATISPTGAGGYTF. In DNA form, the CDR3 reads TGTGCCACCATTTCCCCGACAGGGGCCGGTGGCTACACCTTC.

The chain carries TRBV6-5 and TRBJ1-3; D is unclear. Germline CDR1 is MNHEY and CDR2 is SVGAGI. V shed 5 bases and J shed 8 bases, with 19 bases lying between them. The CDR3 length is 15 residues. The CDR3 DNA reads as TGTGCCAGCAGTACGAACACGCGGGCAACGGACACCATATATTTT. Its translation is CASSTNTRATDTIYF.

The chain joins TRBV18 to TRBJ2-7; TRBD1 aligns across 11 bases. CDR3 size: 14 residues. Unmatched junction bases numbered 4, after V lost 2 bases and J lost 7 bases. Germline assignment: CDR1 KGHSH and CDR2 LQKENI. In DNA form, the CDR3 reads TGTGCCAGCTCACCATTGGACAGGGGGCTTGAGCAGTACTTC. This gives the protein CASSPLDRGLEQYF.

CDR3 protein: CASSVQGPNTEAFF. The CDR3 nucleotides are TGTGCCAGCAGCGTTCAGGGCCCGAACACTGAAGCTTTCTTT. V gene TRBV21-1 combines with J gene TRBJ1-1; the table's D gene call, TRBD1, was not cross checked with the DNA. TRBV21-1 constitutes a pseudogene. The CDR3 consists of 14 residues.

The V gene is TRBV6-5, the J gene TRBJ1-2, with 9 bases lining up with TRBD1. From germline, CDR1 is MNHEY and CDR2 SVGAGI. V lost 6 bases and J lost 8; bases outside the gene matches: 7. CDR3 length: 13 residues. CDR3 region: CASRSTGGRGYTF. The CDR3 DNA sequence: TGTGCCAGCAGGAGCACAGGGGGCCGCGGCTACACCTTC.

The J gene is TRBJ2-7, the V gene TRBV30; 7 bases are a match to TRBD1. The junction had 4 bases not matched to a gene; V was cut back by 2 bases and J by 3 bases. Germline V CDR1 and CDR2: GTSNPN, SVGIG (reference sequence). The CDR3 runs to 13 residues. CDR3 region: CAWSRQGGYEQYF. The CDR3 coding sequence is TGTGCCTGGAGTAGACAGGGTGGCTACGAGCAGTACTTC.

The chain couples TRBV30 to TRBJ1-5; 7 bases align to TRBD1. The ends lost 1 base at V and 5 bases at J; junction bases unmatched: 5. The length of the CDR3 is 14 residues. Germline V CDR1 and CDR2: GTSNPN, SVGIG (reference sequence). CDR3 loop: CAWSAGQQYQPQHF. The DNA for the CDR3 is TGTGCCTGGAGTGCGGGACAGCAATATCAGCCCCAGCATTTT.

The rearrangement uses TRBV6-1 and TRBJ1-5; D gene unclear. The germline V gene encodes CDR1 MNHNS and CDR2 SASEGT. CDR3 length equals 11 residues. With 3 bases removed from V and 9 bases from J, the gap between germline ends came to 6 bases. The CDR3 DNA reads as TGTGCCAGCAGTGATTATCGGCCCCAGCATTTT. Protein product: CASSDYRPQHF.

The J gene is TRBJ1-4, the V gene TRBV4-1; no clear D gene. The CDR3 is 14 amino acids. Between the trimmed V and J ends, which lost 1 base and 7 bases, there was a span of 10 bases. Germline V lookup: CDR1 MGHRA, CDR2 YSYEKL. CDR3 coding DNA: TGCGCCAGCAGCCAAGCGACTGCCTTTGAAAAACTGTTTTTT. It specifies CASSQATAFEKLFF.

The V call is TRBV27, the J call TRBJ2-6; 8 bases map to TRBD1. After removal of 4 bases from V and 0 bases from J, the junction contained 8 bases not matched to a gene. The germline V gene has CDR1 MNHEY and CDR2 SMNVEV (reference sequence). This CDR3 region has 18 residues. As DNA, the CDR3 is TGTGCCAGCAGTTCCCTCAGGGGGCCCCGCTCTGGGGCCAACGTCCTGACTTTC. Translating it yields CASSSLRGPRSGANVLTF.

This clone was counted between two and nine times. V gene TRBV5-1 combines with J gene TRBJ1-2, with 9 positions matching TRBD1. Germline CDR1 reads SGHRS; CDR2 reads YFSETQ. V lost 3 bases to trimming and J lost 8 bases; unmatched junction nucleotides: 5. The CDR3 is 13 amino acids. In nucleotides, the CDR3 is TGCGCCAGCAGCTCCACAGGGGGCTCCGGCTACACCTTC. It codes for CASSSTGGSGYTF.

This clone was recorded once. The gene calls are TRBV6-1 and TRBJ2-7; tentative D call: TRBD2 (6 bases). Germline loops: CDR1 MNHNS, CDR2 SASEGT. This CDR3 comprises 16 residues. The germline V and J ends were trimmed by 4 bases and 3 bases, with 19 bases remaining between them. The DNA of the CDR3 is TGTGCCAGCAGTGTAGGGTCAAGCGGGCCACTCTACGAGCAGTACTTC. Its translation is CASSVGSSGPLYEQYF.

In this sample, this clone turned up many times. The chain recombines TRBV28 with TRBJ1-5, with D perhaps TRBD1 (6 bases). The CDR3 has 17 amino acids. Germline V gives CDR1 MDHEN, CDR2 SYDVKM. The V and J ends lost 3 bases and 2 bases respectively, with 17 bases between them. This chain's CDR3 is CASSFYGRGIGNQPQHF. The CDR3 DNA follows: TGTGCCAGCAGTTTTTATGGGAGGGGGATTGGCAATCAGCCCCAGCATTTT. The whole variable domain, filled in from reference TRBV28 and TRBJ1-5, reads DVKVTQSSRYLVKRTGEKVFLECVQDMDHENMFWYRQDPGLGLRLIYFSYDVKMKEKGDIPEGYSVSREKKERFSLILESASTNQTSMYLCASSFYGRGIGNQPQHFGDGTRLSIL.

Comments on this clone: Because the CDR3's place on the DNA is in doubt, the DNA is left out and the CDR3 is given as listed by TCRdb. The rearrangement links TRBV2 to TRBJ2-3; no check of the table's D call, TRBD2, against the DNA was made. The CDR3 comprises 18 residues, both ends counted. Germline V gene data show CDR1 as SNHLY and CDR2 as FYNNEI. CDR3 protein: CASSILGLAGDNTDTQYF.

The J gene is TRBJ2-5, the V gene TRBV14, with TRBD2 matching 8 bases. The CDR3 has 14 amino acids. V dropped 1 base and J dropped 4; count of bases not matched to a gene: 2. Germline V gene sequence: CDR1 SGHDN, CDR2 FVKESK. CDR3 nucleotides: TGTGCCAGCAGCCAAGGAGGACTAGCAGAGACCCAGTACTTC. This sequence encodes CASSQGGLAETQYF.

V is TRBV2 and J is TRBJ1-6; D gene ambiguous. V dropped 3 bases and J dropped 8 bases, with 2 bases sitting between them. Looked up from germline, CDR1 is SNHLY and CDR2 is FYNNEI. This CDR3 contains 11 residues. In DNA form, the CDR3 reads TGTGCCAGCAGTGACGATTCACCCCTCCACTTT. Translated, it gives CASSDDSPLHF.

CDR3 sequence reads: CASSLGLTYSYEQYF. The CDR3 DNA is TGTGCCAGCAGCTTAGGGTTAACTTACTCCTACGAGCAGTACTTC. The rearrangement joins TRBV13 to TRBJ2-7; D call uncertain. With 0 bases removed from V and 0 bases from J, the gap between germline ends came to 9 bases. CDR3 length equals 15 residues. Germline V gives CDR1 PRHDT, CDR2 FYEKMQ (reference sequence).

This clone is a singleton in its sample. The CDR3 DNA is TGTGCCAGCAGCCTCCAGGGACAGGCGAGGGGGGAAGCTTTCTTT. This translates into CASSLQGQARGEAFF. This rearrangement joins TRBV7-2 to TRBJ1-1; 8 bases line up with TRBD1. V shed 5 bases and J 8 bases; nucleotides not matched to a gene: 13. The CDR3 has 15 residues. CDR1 and CDR2 from the germline V gene are SGHTA and FQGNSA.

This clone was observed a few times. Here the CDR3 reads CASSTNAGTEAFF. Here the CDR3 DNA reads TGCGCCAGCAGTACTAACGCGGGGACTGAAGCTTTCTTT. This chain uses TRBV5-1 with TRBJ1-1; D gene ambiguous. Trimming removed 5 bases from V and 5 bases from J, with 13 bases in between. There are 13 residues in the CDR3. In germline, CDR1 is SGHRS, CDR2 YFSETQ.

This clone was observed a handful of times. This chain connects TRBV7-9 to TRBJ2-2; 7 bases map to TRBD1. The germline V gene has CDR1 SEHNR and CDR2 FQNEAQ (reference sequence). Trimming removed 2 bases from V and 4 bases from J; junction bases left unmatched: 4. The CDR3 runs 15 residues. In DNA, the CDR3 is TGTGCCAGCAGCTTAAAGGGACAGACCACCGGGGAGCTGTTTTTT. This encodes CASSLKGQTTGELFF.